The 31 T cell receptor beta chains presented below share a single source sample, sequenced in a study of metastatic and nonmetastatic thyroid tumors. TCRdb re-analyzed the PCR reads using MiXCR. Of roughly 19,000 clones detected, 20% to 25% appear once; the ten largest clones hold 5.5% to 6.5%. Thyroid surgery was performed in patients who had received no treatment beforehand. Sequencing was performed on tumor tissue. These receptors came from a female donor with papillary thyroid cancer or a benign thyroid nodule (not recorded which). Some clones in this sample may be carry-over from other donors' samples.

This clone has more than one count but fewer than ten. This rearrangement joins TRBV19 to TRBJ2-2; 8 bases agree with TRBD2. The CDR3 is 14 residues long. The junction had 5 bases not matched to a gene; V was cut back by 7 bases and J by 4 bases. The V gene's germline CDR1 is LNHDA and CDR2 SQIVND (reference sequence). Here the CDR3 DNA reads TGTGCCAGTAAGCGGGAGACGGTCACCGGGGAGCTGTTTTTT. It specifies CASKRETVTGELFF. Full variable domain (remainder filled in from reference TRBV19 and TRBJ2-2): DGGITQSPKYLFRKEGQNVTLSCEQNLNHDAMYWYRQDPGQGLRLIYYSQIVNDFQKGDIAEGYSVSREKKESFPLTVTSAQKNPTAFYLCASKRETVTGELFFGEGSRLTVL.

This clone has at least ten counts. This chain connects TRBV29-1 to TRBJ2-7, with 7 bases lining up with TRBD1. The germline V gene has CDR1 SQVTM and CDR2 ANQGSEA. This CDR3 contains 15 residues. The junction had 10 bases not matched to a gene; V was cut back by 5 bases and J by 0 bases. DNA of the CDR3: TGCAGCGTTCCGGGACAGCTGGGAAGCTCCTACGAGCAGTACTTC. Protein sequence: CSVPGQLGSSYEQYF.

This clone showed up just once. This chain uses TRBV13 with TRBJ2-5; the match to TRBD1 covers 7 bases. The CDR3 totals 15 residues. Germline lookup yields CDR1 PRHDT and CDR2 FYEKMQ (reference sequence). V trimming: 5 bases; J trimming: 5 bases; junction bases outside the gene matches: 11. The CDR3 reads CASSLKTGMGETQYF. DNA for the CDR3: TGTGCCAGCAGCCTCAAGACAGGGATGGGGGAGACCCAGTACTTC. Drawing the rest from reference TRBV13 and TRBJ2-5, the complete variable domain is AAGVIQSPRHLIKEKRETATLKCYPIPRHDTVYWYQQGPGQDPQFLISFYEKMQSDKGSIPDRFSAQQFSDYHSELNMSSLELGDSALYFCASSLKTGMGETQYFGPGTRLLVL.

This clone is termed medium-sized. V and J are TRBV20-1 and TRBJ1-1, with 7 bases fitting TRBD1. The V gene end was trimmed by 7 bases and the J gene end by 1 base; junction bases not matched to a gene: 9. Germline V gene data show CDR1 as DFQATT and CDR2 as SNEGSKA (reference sequence). The CDR3 contains 14 residues. The DNA for the CDR3 is TGCAGTGTTATCCTCAGGGGGAGGAACACTGAAGCTTTCTTT. This translates into CSVILRGRNTEAFF.

In its sample, this clone was seen many times. The rearrangement uses TRBV2 and TRBJ2-4; no clear D gene. Germline values: CDR1 SNHLY, CDR2 FYNNEI. This CDR3 contains 14 residues. The germline V and J ends were trimmed by 6 bases and 0 bases, with 9 bases remaining between them. The CDR3 loop reads CASRTTLAKNIQYF. CDR3 nucleotides: TGTGCCAGCAGGACCACTCTAGCCAAAAACATTCAGTACTTC.

This clone has a count of ten or more. The chain uses TRBV7-2 and TRBJ1-3; D is possibly TRBD1 (6 bases). V lost 2 bases and J lost 0, with 8 bases in between. This CDR3 is 15 amino acids long. CDR1 SGHTA and CDR2 FQGNSA come from the germline V gene. Written as DNA, the CDR3 is TGTGCCAGCAGCTTAACAGGGCGCTCTGGAAACACCATATATTTT. It is translated as CASSLTGRSGNTIYF.

This clone occurred many times. V usage is TRBV11-2 and J usage is TRBJ2-1; TRBD1 is a possible D gene (6 bases). Per germline, CDR1 SGHAT and CDR2 FQNNGV. The CDR3 is 16 residues long. The ends were cut back, 6 bases at V and 4 bases at J, with 19 bases in the middle. The CDR3 DNA is TGTGCCAGCAGGAGACCTGGCAGGGGAAGTTACAATGAGCAGTTCTTC. This translates into CASRRPGRGSYNEQFF. Supplemented by reference TRBV11-2 and TRBJ2-1, the full variable domain reads EAGVAQSPRYKIIEKRQSVAFWCNPISGHATLYWYQQILGQGPKLLIQFQNNGVVDDSQLPKDRFSAERLKGVDSTLKIQPAKLEDSAVYLCASRRPGRGSYNEQFFGPGTRLTVL.

Ten or more counts support this clone. This rearrangement joins TRBV6-1 to TRBJ2-3, with TRBD2 identical over 9 bases. The CDR3 runs 13 residues. The ends lost 6 bases at V and 15 bases at J; junction bases unmatched: 13. CDR1 and CDR2 from the germline V gene are MNHNS and SASEGT. This chain's CDR3 is CASSRAEREVLYF. The CDR3, as DNA: TGTGCCAGCAGCCGAGCCGAGCGGGAGGTCTTATATTTT.

Judged by abundance, this clone is medium-sized. This chain links TRBV27 with TRBJ2-7; TRBD1 matches at 10 bases. Losses at the gene ends were 5 bases for V and 5 bases for J; bases not matched to a gene: 9. The CDR3 sequence is 15 residues long. Germline V lookup: CDR1 MNHEY, CDR2 SMNVEV (reference sequence). In DNA, the CDR3 is TGTGCCAGCAGTCTTCATCCGACAGGGGGCGACGAGCAGTACTTC. Residues: CASSLHPTGGDEQYF.

By frequency in the sample, this clone is large (0.1 to 1%). The rearrangement joins TRBV28 to TRBJ2-7; 7 bases are a match to TRBD1. The CDR3 has 12 amino acids. The V segment lost 6 bases and the J segment 7 bases; nucleotides outside the gene matches: 6. CDR1 and CDR2 from the germline V gene are MDHEN and SYDVKM. The CDR3 DNA sequence: TGTGCCAGCAGCCCTCCCAGGGGGGAGCAGTACTTC. Its protein is CASSPPRGEQYF.

This clone was counted between two and nine times. The V and J genes are TRBV19 and TRBJ2-7; 9 bases are a match to TRBD2. The CDR3 has 14 amino acids. Germline CDR1 is LNHDA and CDR2 is SQIVND (reference sequence). V shed 10 bases and J 7 bases; nucleotides not matched to a gene: 14. In DNA form, the CDR3 reads TGTGCCACCGCGGGTAGCGGGAGAGCTCGGGAGCAGTACTTC. This codes for CATAGSGRAREQYF.

This clone was counted only a few times. J is TRBJ2-2 and V is TRBV28, with 10 bases fitting TRBD2. V gave up 7 bases and J gave up 15 bases; unmatched junction bases: 17. Per germline, CDR1 MDHEN and CDR2 SYDVKM. The CDR3 is 15 amino acids. In DNA form, the CDR3 reads TGTGCCAGCAACCCAGCGGGAGGGCCCACCGGGGATTTGTTTTTT. Translating gives CASNPAGGPTGDLFF. The full variable domain, its missing parts supplied by reference TRBV28 and TRBJ2-2, is DVKVTQSSRYLVKRTGEKVFLECVQDMDHENMFWYRQDPGLGLRLIYFSYDVKMKEKGDIPEGYSVSREKKERFSLILESASTNQTSMYLCASNPAGGPTGDLFFGEGSRLTVL.

This clone was detected a few times. This chain connects TRBV15 to TRBJ2-7; maybe TRBD1 (5 bases). CDR3 size: 14 residues. Trimming stripped 1 base from V and 5 bases from J, with 12 bases between. Germline assignment: CDR1 LNHNV and CDR2 YYDKDF (reference sequence). This chain's CDR3 is CATSRVWGRDEQYF. CDR3 nucleotide sequence: TGTGCCACCAGCAGAGTGTGGGGCCGGGACGAGCAGTACTTC. Using reference TRBV15 and TRBJ2-7 for the parts outside the CDR3, the full variable domain is DAMVIQNPRYQVTQFGKPVTLSCSQTLNHNVMYWYQQKSSQAPKLLFHYYDKDFNNEADTPDNFQSRRPNTSFCFLDIRSPGLGDTAMYLCATSRVWGRDEQYFGPGTRLTVT.

This clone has at least ten counts. Other DNA sequences from this sample encode an identical CDR3 as well. The chain carries TRBV9 and TRBJ2-1; D remains unclear. V was pared by 0 bases and J by 7 bases, with 11 bases between. From germline, CDR1 is SGDLS and CDR2 YYNGEE. This CDR3 is built from 14 residues. CDR3 amino acids: CASSVGLFGNEQFF. For the CDR3, the DNA is TGTGCCAGCAGCGTAGGCCTCTTCGGGAATGAGCAGTTCTTC.

This clone was seen only a few times. The gene calls are TRBV20-1 and TRBJ1-1, with a weak D call TRBD1 (6 bases). Germline CDR1 DFQATT, CDR2 SNEGSKA (reference sequence). This CDR3 is 14 amino acids long. The V end was cut by 3 bases, the J end by 5 bases, with 16 bases between. This CDR3 reads CSASEQGGGTEAFF. CDR3 DNA sequence: TGCAGTGCTAGCGAACAGGGCGGGGGGACTGAAGCTTTCTTT.

This clone was observed at least ten times. The chain joins TRBV20-1 to TRBJ1-1; D gene unclear. The germline V gene encodes CDR1 DFQATT and CDR2 SNEGSKA (reference sequence). This CDR3 spans 18 amino acids. V was pared by 0 bases and J by 10 bases, with 30 bases between. The CDR3 here is CSARDLAPGKLPLSGAFF. The CDR3, as DNA: TGCAGTGCTAGAGATCTAGCTCCCGGAAAACTCCCACTCAGTGGAGCTTTCTTT.

This rearrangement joins TRBV20-1 to TRBJ1-1; no clear D gene. V was shortened by 2 bases and J by 5 bases, with 9 bases between the two germline ends. The CDR3 runs to 12 residues. The germline V gene has CDR1 DFQATT and CDR2 SNEGSKA (reference sequence). The chain's CDR3 is CSARQGKTEAFF. The CDR3 region has the DNA TGCAGTGCTAGACAAGGGAAGACTGAAGCTTTCTTT.

This clone was seen a few times. The chain combines TRBV12-3 or TRBV12-4 with TRBJ2-3, with D possibly being TRBD2 (6 bases). The CDR3 runs 14 residues. V gave up 4 bases and J gave up 2 bases, with 10 bases separating them. In DNA, the CDR3 is TGTGCCAGCAGTTATAGGCGGGACACAGATACGCAGTATTTT. Translation: CASSYRRDTDTQYF.

The rearrangement joins TRBV7-9 to TRBJ2-7, with 9 bases identical to TRBD1. Germline loops: CDR1 SEHNR, CDR2 FQNEAQ (reference sequence). V shed 4 bases and J 10 bases; nucleotides not matched to a gene: 14. The CDR3 contains 15 residues. CDR3 amino acids: CASSSIRDRANHQYF. DNA of the CDR3: TGTGCCAGCAGCTCGATCCGGGACAGGGCTAACCATCAGTACTTC.

This clone was counted a few times. The chain links TRBV28 to TRBJ1-2; TRBD1 agrees at 11 bases. V lost 5 bases and J lost 5; bases outside the gene matches: 4. Germline values: CDR1 MDHEN, CDR2 SYDVKM. There are 14 residues in the CDR3. DNA of the CDR3: TGTGCCAGCAGTCGGGACAGGGGGATTTATGGCTACACCTTC. It translates to CASSRDRGIYGYTF.

This clone was observed at least ten times. CDR3 amino acids: CASSRDRGRTGELFF. The CDR3 DNA follows: TGTGCCAGCAGTCGGGACAGGGGGCGCACCGGGGAGCTGTTTTTT. The chain employs TRBV2 and TRBJ2-2; 12 bases agree with TRBD1. In germline, CDR1 is SNHLY, CDR2 FYNNEI. CDR3 length equals 15 residues. The ends lost 5 bases at V and 4 bases at J; junction bases unmatched: 2. The full variable domain, with the rest looked up from reference TRBV2 and TRBJ2-2, is EPEVTQTPSHQVTQMGQEVILRCVPISNHLYFYWYRQILGQKVEFLVSFYNNEISEKSEIFDDQFSVERPDGSNFTLKIRSTKLEDSAMYFCASSRDRGRTGELFFGEGSRLTVL.

This clone was observed at least ten times. The V gene is TRBV3-1, the J gene TRBJ2-4, with unresolved D. CDR3 length equals 14 residues. Germline loops: CDR1 LGHDT, CDR2 YNNKEL (reference sequence). Trimming took 0 bases from V and 1 from J, leaving 4 bases between them. The CDR3 nucleotides read TGTGCCAGCAGCCAAGACAGGGCCAAAAACATTCAGTACTTC. Protein: CASSQDRAKNIQYF.

This clone was recorded many times. This chain links TRBV28 with TRBJ1-5, with D hard to call. Deletions cut 2 bases from V and 2 bases from J, with 13 bases between. CDR1 is MDHEN, CDR2 SYDVKM, per germline. The CDR3 has 16 amino acids. The CDR3 sequence is CASSLPAGVGNQPQHF. The CDR3 region has the DNA TGTGCCAGCAGTTTACCGGCAGGAGTGGGCAATCAGCCCCAGCATTTT.

This clone appeared many times. Other nucleotide sequences from this sample produce the same CDR3. The V gene is TRBV18, the J gene TRBJ2-7; TRBD2 might be the D (6 bases). CDR3 length equals 11 residues. Trimming cost V 5 bases and J 7 bases, with 9 bases left between them. CDR1 and CDR2 (germline): KGHSH, LQKENI. The CDR3 spells CASSSRGEQYF. The CDR3 bases are TGTGCCAGCTCATCCCGGGGGGAGCAGTACTTC. Complete variable domain (other parts from reference TRBV18 and TRBJ2-7): NAGVMQNPRHLVRRRGQEARLRCSPMKGHSHVYWYRQLPEEGLKFMVYLQKENIIDESGMPKERFSAEFPKEGPSILRIQQVVRGDSAAYFCASSSRGEQYFGPGTRLTVT.

This clone was observed at least ten times. The J gene is TRBJ1-4, the V gene TRBV28, with 10 bases fitting TRBD1. This CDR3 has 17 residues. The junction had 7 bases not matched to a gene; V was cut back by 3 bases and J by 3 bases. Germline CDR1 is MDHEN and CDR2 is SYDVKM. The CDR3 spells CASSFRDRGTANEKLFF. The DNA of the CDR3 is TGTGCCAGCAGTTTTCGGGACAGGGGAACAGCTAATGAAAAACTGTTTTTT.

By share, this clone counts as medium-sized (0.01 to 0.1%). This chain links TRBV6-1 with TRBJ1-3; D ambiguous. CDR3 length equals 15 residues. Germline V gives CDR1 MNHNS, CDR2 SASEGT. The germline V and J ends were trimmed by 3 bases and 0 bases, with 9 bases remaining between them. The CDR3 coding sequence is TGTGCCAGCAGTGACGGGGTCTTCTCTGGAAACACCATATATTTT. Its protein product is CASSDGVFSGNTIYF.

The chain carries TRBV7-6 and TRBJ2-5; 11 bases agree with TRBD2. The better agreement between TRBJ2-1 and the DNA end casts doubt on the J call. The germline V gene has CDR1 SGHVS and CDR2 FNYEAQ. The CDR3 is 15 residues long. In DNA form, the CDR3 reads TGTGCCAGCAGCTCAGGTACTAGCGGGAGCAGTGAGCAGTTCTTC. Residues: CASSSGTSGSSEQFF.

This clone is classed as medium-sized. The chain joins TRBV18 to TRBJ2-7; D is tentatively TRBD1 or TRBD2 (6 bases each). Germline V CDR1 and CDR2: KGHSH, LQKENI. V lost 3 bases, J lost 7 bases, and 19 bases lay in between. CDR3 length: 15 amino acids. CDR3 nucleotides: TGTGCCAGCTCACCGAAGGTCAGGGGCGGAGGGGAGCAGTACTTC. Protein: CASSPKVRGGGEQYF.

J is TRBJ1-5 and V is TRBV20-1; 9 bases match TRBD1. Germline V lookup: CDR1 DFQATT, CDR2 SNEGSKA (reference sequence). With 3 bases clipped from V and 0 bases from J, the junction kept 6 bases outside the gene matches. This CDR3 comprises 16 residues. CDR3 region: CSASGGTGYSNQPQHF. As DNA, the CDR3 is TGCAGTGCTAGTGGGGGGACAGGGTATAGCAATCAGCCCCAGCATTTT.

To note about this clone: Sequence at one end of the junction differs from germline and may be a read error. This chain links TRBV5-6 with TRBJ1-2, with D unresolved. The CDR3 runs to 15 residues. CDR1 is SGHDT and CDR2 is YYEEEE in the germline V gene. The chain's CDR3 is CASSLLTLANCGYIF. Here the CDR3 DNA reads TGTGCCAGCAGCTTATTGACCCTAGCTAACTGTGGCTACATCTTC.

Many counts were recorded for this clone. The chain is built from TRBV6-6 and TRBJ2-7; 10 bases are a match to TRBD2. V lost 2 bases and J lost 4; bases outside the gene matches: 5. The CDR3 extends over 15 amino acids. Germline V CDR1 and CDR2: MNHNY, SVGAGI (reference sequence). The CDR3 region has the DNA TGTGCCAGCAGTTACGCTAGCGGGAGTTCTTACGAGCAGTACTTC. Amino acid sequence: CASSYASGSSYEQYF.